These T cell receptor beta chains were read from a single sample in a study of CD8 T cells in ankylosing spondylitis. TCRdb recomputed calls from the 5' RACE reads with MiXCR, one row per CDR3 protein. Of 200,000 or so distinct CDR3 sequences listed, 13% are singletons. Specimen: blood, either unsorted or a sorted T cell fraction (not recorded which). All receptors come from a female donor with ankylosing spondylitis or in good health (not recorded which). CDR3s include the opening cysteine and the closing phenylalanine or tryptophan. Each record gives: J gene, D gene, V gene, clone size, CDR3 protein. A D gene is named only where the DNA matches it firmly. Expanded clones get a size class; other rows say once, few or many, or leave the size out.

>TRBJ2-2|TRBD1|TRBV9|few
CASTTQGGPGELFF
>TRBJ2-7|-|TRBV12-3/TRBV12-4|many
CASSLNPGEQYF
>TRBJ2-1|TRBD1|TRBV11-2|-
CASSSPTGWMEQFF
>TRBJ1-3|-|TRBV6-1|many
CASSLGRLSGNTIYF
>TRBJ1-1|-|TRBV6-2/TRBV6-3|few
CASSSRLARGPGQNTEAFF
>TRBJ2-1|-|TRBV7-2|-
CASRVGQYEQFF
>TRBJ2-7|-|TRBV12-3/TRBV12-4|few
CASSLGAQGQYF
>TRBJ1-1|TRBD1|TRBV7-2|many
CASKLGGKWNTEAFF
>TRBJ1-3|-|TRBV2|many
CASSGPTGSGNTIYF
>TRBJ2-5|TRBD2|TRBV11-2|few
CASSFLAGGPDQTQYF
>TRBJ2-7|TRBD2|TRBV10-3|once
CAITDGGSSYEQYF
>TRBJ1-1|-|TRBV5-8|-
CASSSTVITQAFF
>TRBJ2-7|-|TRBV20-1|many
CSARDMGRSSYEQYF
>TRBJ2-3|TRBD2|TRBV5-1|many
CASSLAGRAGDTQYF
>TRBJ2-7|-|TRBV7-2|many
CASSPYPGEQYF
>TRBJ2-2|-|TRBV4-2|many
CASSQDYKSANTGELFF
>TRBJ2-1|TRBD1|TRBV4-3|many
CASSQDQAGGPYNEQFF
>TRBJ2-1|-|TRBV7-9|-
CASTPLGRGRYNEQFF
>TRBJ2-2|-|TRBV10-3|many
CAISESSSGNTGELFF
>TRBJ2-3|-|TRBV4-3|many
CASSQTLGGTQYF
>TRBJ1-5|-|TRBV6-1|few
CASSEAGGAHQPQHF
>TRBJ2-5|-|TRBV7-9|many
CASSPVSVETQYF
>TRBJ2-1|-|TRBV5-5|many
CASSEGPDNEQFF
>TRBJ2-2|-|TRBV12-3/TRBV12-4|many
CASNLNTGELFF
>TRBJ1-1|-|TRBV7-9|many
CASSLSRGTEAFF
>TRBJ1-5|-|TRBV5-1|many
CASSKGGHNQPQHF
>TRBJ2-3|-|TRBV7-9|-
CASSTLLTDTQYF
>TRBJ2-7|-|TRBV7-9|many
CASSFGDDYEQYF
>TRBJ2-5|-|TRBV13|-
CASSSGPQGQETQYF
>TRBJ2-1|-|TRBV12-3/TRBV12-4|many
CASSLSQGYNNEQFF
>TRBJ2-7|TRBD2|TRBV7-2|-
CASSLELAGGHEQSF
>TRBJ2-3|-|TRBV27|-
CASSRMGSFPLGADTRYF
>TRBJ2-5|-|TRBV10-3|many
CAISEITTETQYF
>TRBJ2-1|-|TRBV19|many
CASSGRGKTRGNEQFF
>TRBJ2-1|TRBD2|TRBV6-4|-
CATSGGSSYNEQFF
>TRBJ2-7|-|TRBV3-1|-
CASSQDRQDKAYEQYF
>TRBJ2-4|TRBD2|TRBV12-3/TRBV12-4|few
CASSRSGDAKNIQYF
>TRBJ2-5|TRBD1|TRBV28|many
CASRETGAKATQYF
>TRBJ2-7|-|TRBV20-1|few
CSARDFLQPREQYF
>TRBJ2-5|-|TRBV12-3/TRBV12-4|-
CASTGGETQYF
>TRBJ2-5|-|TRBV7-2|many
CASSLDSRPKETQYF
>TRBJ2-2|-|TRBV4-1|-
CASSQAETGELFF
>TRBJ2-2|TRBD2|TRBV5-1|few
CASSGGTSGRTGELFF
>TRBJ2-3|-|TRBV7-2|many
CASSSLKDTQYF
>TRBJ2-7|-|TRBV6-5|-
CASTLQGEQYF
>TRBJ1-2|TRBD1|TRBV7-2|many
CASSSFDRGRFTF
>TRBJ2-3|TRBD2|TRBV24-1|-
CATSDLLAGDGTDTQYF
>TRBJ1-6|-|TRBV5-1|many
CASSLDGTYNSPLHF
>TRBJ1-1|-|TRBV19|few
CATGNGNTEAFF
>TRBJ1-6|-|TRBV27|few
CASSLISGSPLHF
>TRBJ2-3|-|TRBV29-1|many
CSVEERGITQYF
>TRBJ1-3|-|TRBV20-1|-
CSYRRARRDTIYF
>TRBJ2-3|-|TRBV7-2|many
CAIQSGSSTDTQYF
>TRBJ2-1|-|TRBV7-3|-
CASSRGGLGDSEQFF
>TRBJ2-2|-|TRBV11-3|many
CASSLAVAPNTGELFF
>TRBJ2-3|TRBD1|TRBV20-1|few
CSASTGGAGGDTQYF
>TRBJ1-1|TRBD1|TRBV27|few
CASRRGLHQLNTEAFF
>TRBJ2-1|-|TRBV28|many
CASSFPGNEQFF
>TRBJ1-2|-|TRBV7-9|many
CASSLSGRTFNYGYTF
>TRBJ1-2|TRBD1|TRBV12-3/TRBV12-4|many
CASGDRPNYGYTF